This TCR beta chain was recorded in a study of early T cells in non-severe SARS-CoV-2 infection. At the level of the study: Sequencing targeted bulk RNA from unsorted whole blood, leaving chains unpaired. Findings and caveats of the study: The VDJdb matching leaned toward anti-spike CD8 responses and overlooked private and CD4 specificities.

As regards this clonotype: Its specificity is unknown.

Attachment of unique molecular identifiers was made to individual cDNA molecules. TCRdb re-analysed the 5' RACE reads in MiXCR, keeping a single row per CDR3 protein. The top ten hold roughly 13% of the sample, which has around 29,000 distinct CDR3 sequences, about 10% seen once. Germline-derived CDR1 and CDR2 are GTSNPN and SVGIG (reference sequence). J lost 3 bases, V lost 3 bases, and 5 bases had no gene match. The CDR3 is 13 amino acids. What was sequenced was whole blood. This TCR was sampled from an adult who was a healthcare worker with PCR-confirmed SARS-CoV-2 infection or an uninfected control (not recorded which). The rearrangement joins TRBV30 to TRBJ2-7; 7 bases match TRBD1. CDR3 sequence: CAWSLTGSYEQYF. Written as DNA, the CDR3 is TGTGCCTGGAGCTTGACAGGGAGCTACGAGCAGTACTTC.